This T cell receptor beta chain was obtained from a study of blood T cell repertoires in COVID-19. Study details: The samples span acute and convalescent COVID-19 from the United States, Italy and Spain. In each case, the material was cDNA or gDNA derived from T cells, B-cell-depleted T cells, or PBMCs.

In the authors' workflow: Reference gene primer amplification gave estimated nucleated cell counts. Here immunoSEQ multiplex PCR was the method, and the copy in TCRdb shows in-frame clones only, minus some. V and J calls and clone size follow that table, whereas D and trimming were derived from the DNA. In the table there are about 110,000 clones, 80% of which are singletons. This clone has a handful of counts. The CDR3 extends over 14 amino acids. Germline CDR1 and CDR2: MNHEY and SVGAGI. V was pared by 8 bases and J by 7 bases, with 18 bases between. The sequence was collected from a human donor in a cohort sampled during active or convalescent COVID-19. The material sequenced was peripheral blood. The V and J genes are TRBV6-5 and TRBJ1-5; the D is unclear. CDR3 sequence: CASSDLRGRQPQHF. CDR3 sequence (DNA): TGTGCCAGCTCAGACCTGCGAGGTAGGCAGCCCCAGCATTTT.